Sequencing of this T cell receptor beta chain was carried out in a study of T cells in Graves' hyperthyroidism and ophthalmopathy. Overall study findings and caveats: Most clonotypes expanded in the thyroid (above 0.001) were also present in blood.

TCR beta CDR3 regions were amplified from RNA transcripts. During a first-round RT-PCR of the TCR CDR3, the HTBI primer set was used. In TCRdb, the multiplex PCR reads were re-called with MiXCR into one record per CDR3 protein. Seen here are hundreds of thousands of distinct CDR3 sequences, over 20% observed once, and the top ten hold over 55%. As for this clonotype: Its target is unknown.

V shed 6 bases and J shed 5 bases, with 14 bases lying between them. The CDR3 spans 13 residues. Specimen: blood. The receptor's source is a young man with Graves' ophthalmopathy. The chain recombines TRBV12-3 or TRBV12-4 with TRBJ2-7; either TRBD1 or TRBD2 may supply D (5 bases each). In nucleotides, the CDR3 is TGTGCCAGCAGACCCCTCCGGGGCCACGAGCAGTACTTC. Protein: CASRPLRGHEQYF.